This entry features one T cell receptor beta chain sequence. The record originates from a study of blood T cell repertoires in COVID-19. Study summary: In each case, the material was cDNA or gDNA derived from T cells, B-cell-depleted T cells, or PBMCs.

Original processing methods: Nucleated cell counts were estimated from reference gene primer amplification. TCRdb's copy holds only in-frame clones and misses some; the assay was immunoSEQ multiplex PCR. V and J calls and clone size are as listed in that table; D and trimming were resolved from the DNA. The sample consists of just under 150,000 clones, over 80% of them appearing once. Germline V gene sequence: CDR1 MDHEN, CDR2 SYDVKM. The CDR3 has 16 residues. V dropped 2 bases and J dropped 0; count of bases not matched to a gene: 4. The chain uses TRBV28 and TRBJ2-4, with 7 bases aligning to TRBD2. Specimen: peripheral blood. The TCR sequence derives from a man over 45 who had recovered from COVID-19. CDR3 protein: CASSLQGLIAKNIQYF. The DNA of the CDR3 is TGTGCCAGCAGTTTACAGGGACTAATAGCCAAAAACATTCAGTACTTC.